This entry lists 31 T cell receptor beta chains sequenced from one sample in a study of T cell repertoires in cytomegalovirus infection. In TCRdb, the reads were re-called with MiXCR into one record per CDR3 protein. The repertoire holds 110,000 to 150,000 distinct CDR3 sequences, with about 6.5% as singletons. The sequencing input was PBMCs. These receptors originate from a human donor in good health (CMV status not recorded). Some clones in this sample may be carry-over from other donors' samples.

As for this clonotype: This could be a read error, since a much larger clone is one nucleotide away. This sequence joins TRBV19 and TRBJ1-6; D is possibly TRBD1 (6 bases). This CDR3 contains 12 residues. Germline V gives CDR1 LNHDA, CDR2 SQIVND (reference sequence). The CDR3 DNA reads TGTGCCAGTAAGGGGGGTAATTCACCCCTCCAATTT. Its translation: CASKGGNSPLQF.

Many counts were recorded for this clonotype. The V call is TRBV12-3 or TRBV12-4, the J call TRBJ1-1; possibly TRBD1 for D (5 bases). The CDR3 covers 13 residues. Trimming cost V 3 bases and J 6 bases, with 11 bases left between them. CDR3: CASSLAGKAEAFF. In DNA, the CDR3 is TGTGCCAGCAGTTTGGCAGGGAAGGCTGAAGCTTTCTTT.

This clonotype was counted at least ten times. The J gene is TRBJ1-1, the V gene TRBV29-1; D is unresolved. V was trimmed by 1 base and J by 4 bases, leaving 4 bases between them. Per germline, CDR1 SQVTM and CDR2 ANQGSEA. The CDR3 runs 11 residues. DNA of the CDR3: TGCAGCGTTGAAGTGGGCACTGAAGCTTTCTTT. Protein product: CSVEVGTEAFF.

This clonotype was seen at least ten times. This chain links TRBV11-2 with TRBJ2-7; TRBD1 matches at 10 bases. The CDR3 consists of 14 residues. J gave up 2 bases and V 6 bases, and 4 bases lay outside the gene matches. Germline V gene sequence: CDR1 SGHAT, CDR2 FQNNGV. The CDR3: CASSRDRGPYEQYF. The CDR3 DNA sequence: TGTGCCAGCAGTCGGGACAGGGGACCCTACGAGCAGTACTTC.

This clonotype was counted ten times or more. J is TRBJ1-6 and V is TRBV7-2; D is possibly TRBD1 (5 bases). The CDR3 loop spans 15 amino acids. Germline-derived CDR1 and CDR2 are SGHTA and FQGNSA. The V and J ends lost 7 bases and 7 bases respectively, with 17 bases between them. For the CDR3, the DNA is TGTGCCAGCACCCAAAGCAGGGCGGAAAATTCACCCCTCCACTTT. Amino acids: CASTQSRAENSPLHF.

This clonotype was observed at least ten times. J is TRBJ1-4 and V is TRBV7-2, with TRBD1 identical over 8 bases. The V segment lost 0 bases and the J segment 5 bases; nucleotides outside the gene matches: 2. This CDR3 is built from 15 residues. CDR1 SGHTA and CDR2 FQGNSA come from the germline V gene. The DNA of the CDR3 is TGTGCCAGCAGCTTAGCCTCAGGGGGCAATGAAAAACTGTTTTTT. The encoded protein is CASSLASGGNEKLFF.

This clonotype occurred many times. This sequence joins TRBV7-2 and TRBJ2-1; no firm D call. CDR1 is SGHTA and CDR2 is FQGNSA in the germline V gene. V lost 8 bases to trimming and J lost 0 bases, with 11 bases between them. The CDR3 is made up of 14 amino acids. CDR3 in amino acids: CASLPGLSYNEQFF. The DNA for the CDR3 is TGTGCCAGCCTTCCGGGCCTCTCCTACAATGAGCAGTTCTTC. Using reference TRBV7-2 and TRBJ2-1 for the parts outside the CDR3, the full variable domain is GAGVSQSPSNKVTEKGKDVELRCDPISGHTALYWYRQSLGQGLEFLIYFQGNSAPDKSGLPSDRFSAERTGGSVSTLTIQRTQQEDSAVYLCASLPGLSYNEQFFGPGTRLTVL.

This clonotype has ten or more counts. CDR3 sequence reads: CASSLGGLAASTDTQYF. The CDR3 bases are TGTGCCAGCAGCTTAGGAGGGCTAGCGGCCAGCACAGATACGCAGTATTTT. V usage is TRBV7-9 and J usage is TRBJ2-3; 7 nucleotides line up with TRBD2. CDR1 and CDR2 from the germline V gene are SEHNR and FQNEAQ (reference sequence). CDR3 size: 17 residues. With 1 base clipped from V and 0 bases from J, the junction kept 7 bases outside the gene matches.

The chain recombines TRBV20-1 with TRBJ2-7; 10 nucleotides line up with TRBD1. This CDR3 region has 18 residues. The germline CDR1 and CDR2 sequences are DFQATT and SNEGSKA (reference sequence). Trimming removed 3 bases from V and 3 bases from J; junction bases left unmatched: 17. The CDR3 spells CSARGLTGGPPRIYEQYF. In nucleotides, the CDR3 is TGCAGTGCTAGGGGGCTGACAGGGGGCCCCCCCCGGATCTACGAGCAGTACTTC.

This clonotype was seen at least ten times. The rearrangement uses TRBV29-1 and TRBJ2-1; 8 bases fit TRBD2. Unmatched junction bases numbered 12, after V lost 3 bases and J lost 8 bases. The length of the CDR3 is 15 residues. In germline, CDR1 is SQVTM, CDR2 ANQGSEA. CDR3 in amino acids: CSVDGGTSGKDEQFF. CDR3 nucleotide sequence: TGCAGCGTTGATGGGGGTACTAGCGGTAAAGATGAGCAGTTCTTC.

The chain employs TRBV20-1 and TRBJ2-1; D uncertain. The CDR3 spans 13 residues. Germline assignment: CDR1 DFQATT and CDR2 SNEGSKA (reference sequence). CDR3 DNA sequence: TGCAGCGCATCTTTTGGGCCCTACAATGAGCAGTTCTTC. This translates into CSASFGPYNEQFF.

This clonotype came up many times. V usage is TRBV7-3 and J usage is TRBJ2-5, with D hard to call. Germline values: CDR1 SGHTA, CDR2 FQGTGA. Trimming removed 1 base at V and 2 bases at J, with 5 bases between. The CDR3 spans 13 residues. The CDR3 protein is CASSLMQQETQYF. The CDR3 nucleotides are TGTGCCAGCAGCTTAATGCAGCAAGAGACCCAGTACTTC.

The rearrangement joins TRBV5-6 to TRBJ2-6; 8 nucleotides line up with TRBD2. With 3 bases clipped from V and 0 bases from J, the junction kept 11 bases outside the gene matches. The CDR3 totals 19 residues. The V gene's germline CDR1 is SGHDT and CDR2 YYEEEE. The CDR3 region is CASSSLAGGASSGANVLTF. CDR3 in DNA: TGTGCCAGCAGCTCCCTCGCGGGGGGCGCAAGCTCTGGGGCCAACGTCCTGACTTTC.

This clonotype was seen many times. This chain connects TRBV28 to TRBJ1-5; TRBD1 might be the D (5 bases). The CDR3 contains 17 residues. CDR1 is MDHEN and CDR2 is SYDVKM in the germline V gene. Trimming took off 2 bases at V and 5 bases at J, with 19 bases between the two ends. CDR3 in amino acids: CASSLGTEGYGDQPQHF. DNA of the CDR3: TGTGCCAGCAGTTTAGGTACGGAGGGGTATGGGGATCAGCCCCAGCATTTT.

The chain recombines TRBV2 with TRBJ2-7; D remains unclear. Trimming cost V 9 bases and J 0 bases, with 18 bases left between them. Germline assignment: CDR1 SNHLY and CDR2 FYNNEI. The CDR3 extends over 15 amino acids. The CDR3 region is CASGSLPKSSYEQYF. The CDR3 region has the DNA TGTGCCAGTGGCAGCTTGCCCAAAAGCTCCTACGAGCAGTACTTC.

The table lists this clonotype with many counts. V and J are TRBV5-5 and TRBJ1-1; no firm D call. Germline V gene data show CDR1 as SGHKS and CDR2 as YYEKEE (reference sequence). CDR3 length equals 13 residues. The V gene lost 2 bases and the J gene lost 0 bases, with 5 bases spanning the gap. The CDR3 loop is CASSLKMNTEAFF. In DNA form, the CDR3 reads TGTGCCAGCAGCTTAAAGATGAACACTGAAGCTTTCTTT.

At least ten counts were recorded for this clonotype. This sequence joins TRBV28 and TRBJ2-7; the match to TRBD2 covers 8 bases. Germline assignment: CDR1 MDHEN and CDR2 SYDVKM. This CDR3 spans 16 amino acids. Trimming cost V 5 bases and J 6 bases; bases outside gene matches: 15. CDR3 loop: CASSPPGGGPSREQYF. For the CDR3, the DNA is TGTGCCAGCAGTCCTCCCGGGGGGGGGCCGAGTCGCGAGCAGTACTTC.

This clonotype was observed at least ten times. V is TRBV28 and J is TRBJ1-1; possibly TRBD1 for D (6 bases). Germline CDR1 MDHEN, CDR2 SYDVKM. V dropped 10 bases and J dropped 5 bases, with 20 bases sitting between them. The CDR3 spans 14 residues. The CDR3 protein is CATQGAGAKTEAFF. The CDR3 coding sequence is TGTGCCACCCAGGGAGCGGGGGCCAAAACTGAAGCTTTCTTT.

At least ten counts were recorded for this clonotype. This chain joins TRBV12-3 or TRBV12-4 and TRBJ2-1; D possibly corresponds to TRBD1 (7 bases). The V gene lost 8 bases and the J gene lost 12 bases, with 14 bases spanning the gap. The length of the CDR3 is 11 residues. DNA of the CDR3: TGTGCCAGCGGCCCAGGGGGGTGGCAGTTCTTC. Its translation: CASGPGGWQFF.

This clonotype was seen repeatedly, ten times or more. The V call is TRBV11-2, the J call TRBJ2-7, with D perhaps matching TRBD1 or TRBD2 (5 bases each). Germline-derived CDR1 and CDR2 are SGHAT and FQNNGV. Trimming left V 1 base short and J 2 bases short, with 15 bases between. The CDR3 has 16 residues. CDR3 residues: CASSLGRGYLPYEQYF. CDR3 bases: TGTGCCAGCAGCTTAGGTCGGGGCTACCTTCCCTACGAGCAGTACTTC.

The chain is built from TRBV28 and TRBJ2-7; 8 bases line up with TRBD1. V lost 7 bases and J lost 3; bases outside the gene matches: 8. The CDR3 is 14 amino acids. Germline V lookup: CDR1 MDHEN, CDR2 SYDVKM. For the CDR3, the DNA is TGTGCCAGCAACCCGGGACAGGATGTCTACGAGCAGTACTTC. Translation gives CASNPGQDVYEQYF.

In its sample, this clonotype was seen many times. J is TRBJ1-5 and V is TRBV7-2; D is perhaps TRBD1 (6 bases). Deletions cut 4 bases from V and 6 bases from J, with 13 bases between. Germline loops: CDR1 SGHTA, CDR2 FQGNSA. The CDR3 totals 14 residues. This CDR3 is CASSSRGATQPQHF. CDR3 in DNA: TGTGCCAGCAGCTCCCGGGGGGCTACTCAGCCCCAGCATTTT.

CDR3 in DNA: TGTGCCAGCAGCCGCGGGACTAGCGGAGTCAATGAGCAGTTCTTC. It yields the protein CASSRGTSGVNEQFF. The chain has TRBV2 and TRBJ2-1; 11 bases are shared with TRBD2. From germline, CDR1 is SNHLY and CDR2 FYNNEI. The CDR3 extends over 15 amino acids. Losses at the gene ends were 6 bases for V and 6 bases for J; bases not matched to a gene: 7.

This clonotype was recorded many times. This sequence joins TRBV7-8 and TRBJ2-1, with D hard to call. This CDR3 contains 13 residues. The V end lost 1 base, the J end lost 2 bases, and 3 bases lay between the germline ends. From germline, CDR1 is SGHVS and CDR2 FQNEAQ. The CDR3 is CASSLVAYNEQFF. CDR3 DNA: TGTGCCAGCAGCTTAGTAGCCTACAATGAGCAGTTCTTC. Full variable domain (missing parts from reference TRBV7-8 and TRBJ2-1): GAGVSQSPRYKVAKRGQDVALRCDPISGHVSLFWYQQALGQGPEFLTYFQNEAQLDKSGLPSDRFFAERPEGSVSTLKIQRTQQEDSAVYLCASSLVAYNEQFFGPGTRLTVL.

This clonotype was seen at least ten times. The V gene is TRBV20-1, the J gene TRBJ2-1; D is uncertain. The CDR3 loop spans 13 amino acids. Germline CDR1 is DFQATT and CDR2 is SNEGSKA (reference sequence). Written as DNA, the CDR3 is TGCACCCACCGGCCCCTGGCTAACAATGAGCAGTTCTTC. Translated: CTHRPLANNEQFF.

This clonotype was seen only a few times. The rearrangement uses TRBV18 and TRBJ2-3, with 15 positions matching TRBD2. Germline CDR1 and CDR2: KGHSH and LQKENI. The CDR3 is 16 residues long. Germline trimming cut 3 bases from V and 4 bases from J; bases unmatched to any gene: 2. CDR3 protein: CASSPRTSGGADTQYF. For the CDR3, the DNA is TGTGCCAGCTCACCGCGGACTAGCGGGGGGGCAGATACGCAGTATTTT.

This clonotype was counted ten times or more. The chain uses TRBV7-2 and TRBJ2-1, with 13 bases lining up with TRBD2. CDR3 size: 18 residues. The germline gives CDR1 SGHTA, CDR2 FQGNSA. With 4 bases clipped from V and 5 bases from J, the junction kept 11 bases outside the gene matches. DNA for the CDR3: TGTGCCAGCAGCTCCCGACTAGCGGGGGGCCTACACGACAATGAGCAGTTCTTC. Translating gives CASSSRLAGGLHDNEQFF.

This clonotype was picked up many times. The chain has TRBV6-2 or TRBV6-3 and TRBJ1-1; D not resolved. The CDR3 loop spans 14 amino acids. Germline-derived CDR1 and CDR2 are MNHEY and SVGEGT. V was trimmed by 3 bases and J by 5 bases, leaving 13 bases between them. CDR3 amino acids: CASSYQIPQTEAFF. In nucleotides, the CDR3 is TGTGCCAGCAGTTATCAAATCCCGCAGACTGAAGCTTTCTTT.

CDR3 amino acids: CASSSPPRVVVGSYNEQFF. The CDR3 DNA is TGTGCCAGCAGTTCACCCCCCCGGGTAGTGGTTGGCTCCTACAATGAGCAGTTCTTC. The chain carries TRBV28 and TRBJ2-1, with D unresolved. Germline-derived CDR1 and CDR2 are MDHEN and SYDVKM. The CDR3 runs 19 residues. The ends were cut back, 4 bases at V and 0 bases at J, with 22 bases in the middle.

This clonotype has ten or more counts. The rearrangement joins TRBV7-9 to TRBJ2-7; no clear D. This CDR3 spans 12 amino acids. Germline V gene sequence: CDR1 SEHNR, CDR2 FQNEAQ (reference sequence). With 4 bases removed from V and 2 bases from J, the gap between germline ends came to 6 bases. The DNA of the CDR3 is TGTGCCAGCAGCTCCCCGGCCTACGAGCAGTACTTC. Translated: CASSSPAYEQYF.

The rearrangement joins TRBV2 to TRBJ1-5; D call uncertain. Germline V lookup: CDR1 SNHLY, CDR2 FYNNEI. V was cut by 8 bases and J by 2 bases, with 7 bases left in between. The CDR3 has 12 residues. The CDR3 spells CASGLGNQPQHF. As DNA, the CDR3 is TGTGCCAGCGGTTTGGGCAATCAGCCCCAGCATTTT.